Given below is one T cell receptor beta chain in context. The antigen remains unidentified. TCRdb processed the reads anew with MiXCR; each CDR3 protein has one entry. The data contain around 120,000 distinct CDR3 sequences, roughly two fifths of them singletons. This CDR3 contains 12 residues. V lost 4 bases and J 2 bases, leaving 5 bases between the germline ends. These data originate in a study of T cell repertoires in cytomegalovirus infection. Study context: Public TCR beta signatures indicated both CMV infection and matching HLA type.

This TCR was sampled from a human donor in good health (CMV status not recorded). Some clones in this sample may be carry-over from other donors' samples. This specimen was CD8+ T cells from cultured PBMCs, taken from culture after CMV antigen stimulation. This chain connects TRBV12-3 or TRBV12-4 to TRBJ2-5; D not resolved. CDR3 nucleotides: TGTGCCAGCAGTTACTTACAAGAGACCCAGTACTTC. This gives the protein CASSYLQETQYF.